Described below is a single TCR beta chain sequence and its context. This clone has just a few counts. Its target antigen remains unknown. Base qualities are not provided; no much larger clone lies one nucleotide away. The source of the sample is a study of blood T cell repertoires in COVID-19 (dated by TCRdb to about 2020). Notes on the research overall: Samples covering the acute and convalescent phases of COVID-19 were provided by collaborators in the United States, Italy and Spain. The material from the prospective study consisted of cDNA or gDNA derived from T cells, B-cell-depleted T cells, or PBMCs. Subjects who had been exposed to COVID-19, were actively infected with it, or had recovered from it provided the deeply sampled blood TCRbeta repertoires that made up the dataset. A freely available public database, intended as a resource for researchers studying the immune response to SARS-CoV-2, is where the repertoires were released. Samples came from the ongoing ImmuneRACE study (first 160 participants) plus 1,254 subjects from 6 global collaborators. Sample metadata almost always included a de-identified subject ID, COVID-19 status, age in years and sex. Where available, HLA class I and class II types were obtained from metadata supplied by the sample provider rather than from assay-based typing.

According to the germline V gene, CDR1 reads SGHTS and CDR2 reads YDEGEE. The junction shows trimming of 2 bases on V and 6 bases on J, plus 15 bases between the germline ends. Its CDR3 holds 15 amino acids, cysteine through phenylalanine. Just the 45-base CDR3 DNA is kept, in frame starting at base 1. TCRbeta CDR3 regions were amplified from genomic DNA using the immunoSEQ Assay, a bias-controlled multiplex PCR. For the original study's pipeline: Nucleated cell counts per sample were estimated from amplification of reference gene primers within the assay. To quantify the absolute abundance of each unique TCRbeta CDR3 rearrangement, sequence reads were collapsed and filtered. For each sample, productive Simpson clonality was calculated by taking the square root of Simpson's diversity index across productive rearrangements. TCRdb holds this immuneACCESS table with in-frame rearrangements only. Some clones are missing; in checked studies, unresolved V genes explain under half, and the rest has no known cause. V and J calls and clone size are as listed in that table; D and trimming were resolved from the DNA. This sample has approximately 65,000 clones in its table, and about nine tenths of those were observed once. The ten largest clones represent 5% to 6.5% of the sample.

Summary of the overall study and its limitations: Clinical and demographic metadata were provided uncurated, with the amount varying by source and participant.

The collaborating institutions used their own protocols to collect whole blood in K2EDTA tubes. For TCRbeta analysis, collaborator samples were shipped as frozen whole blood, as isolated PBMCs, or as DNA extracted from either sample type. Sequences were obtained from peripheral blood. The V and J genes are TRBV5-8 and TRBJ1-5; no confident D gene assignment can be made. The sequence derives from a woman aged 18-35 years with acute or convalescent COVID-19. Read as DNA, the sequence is TGTGCCAGCAGCTTTGCGGTACGGGTGGGTCAGCCCCAGCATTTT. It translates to CASSFAVRVGQPQHF.